This TCR beta chain was documented in a study of control samples from healthy donors and cancer patients. Using immunoSEQ multiplex PCR, the repertoire was profiled, and TCRdb retains in-frame clones only, with some absent. The table lists about 120,000 clones, roughly 90% of them singletons, with 3.5% to 4.5% in the top ten. This sequence originates from a woman between 55 and 75 years old with lung cancer. The sequenced sample consisted of PBMCs.

In DNA form, the CDR3 reads TGCGCCAGCAGCTTACAGGATGGACTAACTGAAGCTTTCTTT. Translated: CASSLQDGLTEAFF. The chain recombines TRBV5-1 with TRBJ1-1; TRBD1 is a possible D gene (5 bases). The V gene's germline CDR1 is SGHRS and CDR2 YFSETQ. This CDR3 comprises 14 residues. Trimming took 2 bases from V and 5 from J, leaving 13 bases between them.